These T cell receptor beta chains were read from a single sample in a study of early T cells in non-severe SARS-CoV-2 infection. MiXCR, applied by TCRdb to the 5' RACE reads, yields one record per CDR3 protein. The sample shows tens of thousands of distinct CDR3 sequences, over 8.5% of them seen only once. The specimen sequenced was whole blood. The receptor set was obtained from an adult who was a healthcare worker with PCR-confirmed SARS-CoV-2 infection or an uninfected control (not recorded which). Each CDR3 is given with its conserved first and last residue. Fields, in order: D gene, J gene, V gene, clone size, CDR3 protein, CDR3 DNA. A D gene is named only where the DNA matches it firmly. Part of the rows lack a size; the others show once, few, many or a class for expanded clones.

D: -; J: TRBJ1-3; V: TRBV12-3/TRBV12-4; size: many; CDR3: CASSFPTGGIGNTIYF; DNA: TGTGCCAGCAGTTTCCCGACAGGAGGGATTGGAAACACCATATATTTT
D: -; J: TRBJ1-1; V: TRBV6-2/TRBV6-3; size: -; CDR3: CATTTGLGEDTEAFF; DNA: TGTGCCACGACCACAGGTTTAGGGGAGGACACTGAAGCTTTCTTT
D: -; J: TRBJ1-1; V: TRBV9; size: -; CDR3: CASSVESPSTEAFF; DNA: TGTGCCAGCAGCGTAGAATCGCCGAGCACTGAAGCTTTCTTT
D: -; J: TRBJ1-5; V: TRBV11-2; size: -; CDR3: CASSLAQGGQPQHF; DNA: TGTGCCAGCAGCTTAGCGCAGGGCGGTCAGCCCCAGCATTTT
D: -; J: TRBJ2-4; V: TRBV28; size: few; CDR3: CASSLPGPPTDVKNIQYF; DNA: TGTGCCAGCAGTTTACCGGGCCCCCCAACGGACGTAAAAAACATTCAGTACTTC
D: TRBD2; J: TRBJ2-3; V: TRBV27; size: -; CDR3: CASSPGTSGGVSTDTQYF; DNA: TGTGCCAGCAGCCCCGGGACTAGCGGGGGGGTTAGCACAGATACGCAGTATTTT
D: -; J: TRBJ2-3; V: TRBV6-6; size: few; CDR3: CASSYSLGTQYF; DNA: TGTGCCAGCAGTTACTCACTGGGGACGCAGTATTTT
D: -; J: TRBJ1-2; V: TRBV20-1; size: -; CDR3: CTGEEANYGYTF; DNA: TGCACGGGGGAGGAGGCTAACTATGGCTACACCTTC
D: -; J: TRBJ2-2; V: TRBV12-5; size: many; CDR3: CASGLVRDTGELFF; DNA: TGTGCTAGTGGTTTGGTCCGCGACACCGGGGAGCTGTTTTTT
D: -; J: TRBJ2-3; V: TRBV7-6; size: few; CDR3: CASSLNPSGTRTDTQYF; DNA: TGTGCCAGCAGCTTAAATCCCTCAGGGACGCGCACAGATACGCAGTATTTT
D: -; J: TRBJ1-1; V: TRBV11-1; size: -; CDR3: CASSLLAENTEAFF; DNA: TGTGCCAGCAGCTTACTGGCCGAGAACACTGAAGCTTTCTTT
D: -; J: TRBJ2-3; V: TRBV29-1; size: many; CDR3: CSVPSGIRDTQYF; DNA: TGCAGCGTTCCTTCAGGGATAAGAGATACGCAGTATTTT
D: -; J: TRBJ1-2; V: TRBV7-9; size: many; CDR3: CASSLASLGYGYTF; DNA: TGTGCCAGCAGCTTAGCCTCTCTAGGCTATGGCTACACCTTC
D: TRBD1; J: TRBJ2-5; V: TRBV28; size: many; CDR3: CASSLPLRRGRQETQYF; DNA: TGTGCCAGCAGTTTACCCCTCCGCAGGGGGCGTCAGGAGACCCAGTACTTC
D: -; J: TRBJ2-1; V: TRBV7-3; size: few; CDR3: CASSDGAYNEQFF; DNA: TGTGCCAGCTCGGACGGAGCCTACAATGAGCAGTTCTTC
D: -; J: TRBJ1-4; V: TRBV29-1; size: many; CDR3: CSVYNEKLFF; DNA: TGCAGCGTCTACAATGAAAAACTGTTTTTT
D: -; J: TRBJ1-6; V: TRBV5-4; size: many; CDR3: CASSVGPDGSYNSPLHF; DNA: TGTGCCAGCAGCGTAGGTCCTGACGGGTCCTATAATTCACCCCTCCACTTT
D: TRBD2; J: TRBJ2-3; V: TRBV6-4; size: -; CDR3: CASSGGTYTDTQYF; DNA: TGTGCCAGTAGCGGGGGGACCTACACAGATACGCAGTATTTT
D: -; J: TRBJ1-6; V: TRBV7-2; size: many; CDR3: CASSLGGQGYSPLHF; DNA: TGTGCCAGCAGCTTAGGTGGGCAGGGGTATTCACCCCTCCACTTT
D: -; J: TRBJ1-2; V: TRBV7-9; size: many; CDR3: CASSPLGGSDGYTF; DNA: TGTGCCAGCAGCCCCTTGGGGGGAAGTGATGGCTACACCTTC
D: TRBD1; J: TRBJ2-7; V: TRBV19; size: few; CDR3: CASSLQGAFVVEQYF; DNA: TGTGCCAGTAGCTTGCAGGGGGCGTTTGTAGTCGAGCAGTACTTC
D: -; J: TRBJ2-2; V: TRBV7-3; size: many; CDR3: CASSPWTDTGELFF; DNA: TGTGCCAGCAGCCCCTGGACAGACACCGGGGAGCTGTTTTTT
D: -; J: TRBJ2-3; V: TRBV2; size: many; CDR3: CATDQGGPRDTQYF; DNA: TGTGCCACCGACCAGGGGGGGCCGAGAGATACGCAGTATTTT
D: -; J: TRBJ2-7; V: TRBV20-1; size: many; CDR3: CSARDRVDYEQYF; DNA: TGCAGTGCTAGAGACAGGGTAGACTACGAGCAGTACTTC
D: TRBD1; J: TRBJ1-1; V: TRBV9; size: -; CDR3: CASSVDGQGAAEAFF; DNA: TGTGCCAGCAGCGTAGATGGTCAGGGGGCCGCTGAAGCTTTCTTT
D: TRBD1; J: TRBJ1-5; V: TRBV29-1; size: -; CDR3: CSVGGDRGQPQHF; DNA: TGCAGCGTGGGAGGGGACAGGGGTCAGCCCCAGCATTTT
D: -; J: TRBJ2-2; V: TRBV11-2; size: few; CDR3: CASSLVQNTGELFF; DNA: TGTGCCAGCAGCTTAGTACAGAACACCGGGGAGCTGTTTTTT
D: -; J: TRBJ2-1; V: TRBV20-1; size: medium-sized; CDR3: CSAGRGDSNEQFF; DNA: TGCAGTGCAGGAAGGGGGGACAGCAATGAGCAGTTCTTC
D: -; J: TRBJ2-7; V: TRBV7-8; size: -; CDR3: CASKPLPGSYEQYF; DNA: TGTGCCAGCAAGCCGCTGCCTGGCTCCTACGAGCAGTACTTC
D: -; J: TRBJ1-4; V: TRBV30; size: many; CDR3: CAWRKGTGWEKLFF; DNA: TGTGCCTGGAGAAAAGGCACAGGGTGGGAAAAACTGTTTTTT
D: TRBD2; J: TRBJ2-3; V: TRBV13; size: few; CDR3: CASGGTSGGFTDTQYF; DNA: TGTGCCAGCGGAGGGACTAGCGGGGGGTTCACAGATACGCAGTATTTT
D: -; J: TRBJ2-4; V: TRBV29-1; size: many; CDR3: CSVERKRGAKNIQYF; DNA: TGCAGCGTTGAAAGAAAACGAGGGGCCAAAAACATTCAGTACTTC
D: -; J: TRBJ2-3; V: TRBV11-2; size: many; CDR3: CASSFLPLAPADTQYF; DNA: TGTGCCAGCAGCTTCCTGCCCCTAGCTCCCGCAGATACGCAGTATTTT
D: -; J: TRBJ2-3; V: TRBV7-6; size: many; CDR3: CASSLVAGGLTDTQYF; DNA: TGTGCCAGCAGCTTAGTGGCGGGCGGGCTCACAGATACGCAGTATTTT
D: TRBD1; J: TRBJ2-5; V: TRBV19; size: many; CDR3: CASSILRQGAWTQYF; DNA: TGTGCCAGTAGTATTTTGCGGCAGGGGGCGTGGACCCAGTACTTC
D: -; J: TRBJ1-6; V: TRBV4-3; size: many; CDR3: CASSQDPSRNSPLHF; DNA: TGCGCCAGCAGCCAAGATCCAAGCAGAAATTCACCCCTCCACTTT
D: -; J: TRBJ1-3; V: TRBV7-2; size: -; CDR3: CASSSRLRARDTIYF; DNA: TGTGCCAGCAGCTCCAGGCTGAGGGCCAGGGACACCATATATTTT
D: -; J: TRBJ1-6; V: TRBV29-1; size: many; CDR3: CSVAQNKDSPLHF; DNA: TGCAGCGTTGCCCAGAACAAGGATTCACCCCTCCACTTT
D: -; J: TRBJ1-2; V: TRBV29-1; size: -; CDR3: CSVGGTDWGYTF; DNA: TGCAGCGTGGGCGGGACCGACTGGGGCTACACCTTC
D: -; J: TRBJ2-1; V: TRBV6-5; size: few; CDR3: CASSLPGASSYNEQFF; DNA: TGTGCCAGCAGTCTCCCGGGCGCGAGCTCCTACAATGAGCAGTTCTTC
D: -; J: TRBJ1-2; V: TRBV4-2; size: few; CDR3: CASSQESRTGSHGYTF; DNA: TGTGCCAGCAGCCAAGAGTCGCGAACAGGATCACATGGCTACACCTTC
D: -; J: TRBJ2-5; V: TRBV18; size: -; CDR3: CASSPRVDVETQYF; DNA: TGTGCCAGCTCACCACGAGTTGACGTGGAGACCCAGTACTTC
D: TRBD1; J: TRBJ1-1; V: TRBV12-3/TRBV12-4; size: few; CDR3: CASSLVGQGTTEAFF; DNA: TGTGCCAGCAGTTTAGTGGGACAGGGGACCACTGAAGCTTTCTTT
D: -; J: TRBJ2-3; V: TRBV5-4; size: many; CDR3: CASSAGAGLDTQYF; DNA: TGTGCCAGCAGCGCGGGGGCAGGGTTGGATACGCAGTATTTT
D: -; J: TRBJ2-7; V: TRBV6-1; size: few; CDR3: CATARLGGPYEQYF; DNA: TGTGCCACCGCTCGCCTCGGGGGTCCCTACGAGCAGTACTTC
D: -; J: TRBJ2-2; V: TRBV28; size: few; CDR3: CASSLGGFNTGELFF; DNA: TGTGCCAGCAGTTTGGGGGGATTTAACACCGGGGAGCTGTTTTTT
D: TRBD2; J: TRBJ2-1; V: TRBV7-3; size: many; CDR3: CASSLSVSGGDEQFF; DNA: TGTGCCAGCAGCTTAAGCGTTAGCGGGGGGGATGAGCAGTTCTTC
D: -; J: TRBJ2-1; V: TRBV19; size: many; CDR3: CASSIELTGNEQFF; DNA: TGTGCCAGTAGTATAGAACTCACAGGGAATGAGCAGTTCTTC
D: -; J: TRBJ2-1; V: TRBV19; size: many; CDR3: CASRDGPLGSYNEQFF; DNA: TGTGCCAGTAGGGACGGACCATTGGGCTCCTACAATGAGCAGTTCTTC
D: -; J: TRBJ1-1; V: TRBV10-1; size: few; CDR3: CASGDTGTEAFF; DNA: TGCGCCAGCGGGGATACTGGCACTGAAGCTTTCTTT
D: -; J: TRBJ2-1; V: TRBV10-2; size: once; CDR3: CASSEWSEIYNEQFF; DNA: TGCGCCAGCAGTGAGTGGTCAGAGATCTACAATGAGCAGTTCTTC
D: -; J: TRBJ1-2; V: TRBV29-1; size: -; CDR3: CSVDGNYGYTF; DNA: TGCAGCGTCGATGGGAACTATGGCTACACCTTC
D: -; J: TRBJ1-1; V: TRBV29-1; size: -; CDR3: CSVDSEEGLEAFF; DNA: TGCAGCGTCGACTCCGAGGAGGGGCTTGAAGCTTTCTTT
D: TRBD1; J: TRBJ1-1; V: TRBV5-8; size: many; CDR3: CASSFGQGRRTEAFF; DNA: TGTGCCAGCAGCTTTGGACAGGGCAGACGTACTGAAGCTTTCTTT